This T cell receptor beta chain appears in the sequencing data of a study of early T cells in non-severe SARS-CoV-2 infection. For the study at large: Bulk RNA isolated from unsorted whole blood underwent sequencing; chains were not paired. General study findings and limits: Using VDJdb, the matching emphasized anti-spike CD8 responses while missing private and CD4 specificities.

As part of library construction, unique molecular identifiers were attached to individual cDNA molecules. From the 5' RACE reads, TCRdb called clonotypes with MiXCR, one entry per CDR3 protein. The sample comprises tens of thousands of distinct CDR3 sequences, around 19% of which are singletons, and roughly 8.2% rests with the top ten. This clonotype came up a few times. What it recognizes is unknown. The CDR3 consists of 17 residues. The V and J ends lost 1 base and 2 bases, in that order; junction bases with no gene match: 11. Germline CDR1 and CDR2: SGHTA and FQGNSA. The origin of this receptor is an adult who was a healthcare worker with PCR-confirmed SARS-CoV-2 infection or an uninfected control (not recorded which). The source material was whole blood, sampled at baseline. The chain links TRBV7-2 to TRBJ2-7; 7 bases agree with TRBD2. The CDR3 DNA reads as TGTGCCAGCAGCTTAGGGCCCTTAGCGGGCAGCCCCTACGAGCAGTACTTC. Encoded protein: CASSLGPLAGSPYEQYF.